This T cell receptor beta chain was captured by sequencing in a study of monozygotic twins with inflammatory bowel disease. The CDR3 is made up of 17 amino acids. In germline, CDR1 is WNHNN, CDR2 SYGVQD (reference sequence). TCRdb reprocessed the 5' RACE reads, with one entry per CDR3 protein and no DNA. This sample contains about 330,000 distinct CDR3 sequences. Specimen: blood. The chain has TRBV10-1 and TRBJ2-3; TCRdb returns TRBD1, unconfirmable since there is no DNA. The sequence derives from a human donor with ulcerative colitis or Crohn's disease, or a healthy co-twin of an affected twin (not recorded which). CDR3 loop: CASRKARDHSSPDTQYF.